The clone carrying this T cell receptor beta chain showed up just a few times. This sample is part of a study of regulatory T cells in long-lasting Graves disease. Study information: Under 3 months of antithyroid drugs had been taken by newly diagnosed Graves' patients.

Time point given: newly diagnosed GD, antithyroid drugs for less than 3 months. RNA from PBMCs was the source of the TCR library. From germline, CDR1 is LGHDT and CDR2 YNNKEL (reference sequence). The CDR3 is made up of 17 amino acids. V shed 4 bases and J 4 bases; nucleotides not matched to a gene: 11. HTBI primers from iRepertoire and Arm-PCR of CDR3 regions yielded the TCR beta libraries. TCRdb re-called the multiplex PCR reads with MiXCR, one entry per CDR3 protein. The sample holds approximately 460,000 distinct CDR3 sequences, about 15% seen once. In addition, the sample was reused for a study of T cells in Graves' hyperthyroidism and ophthalmopathy. That report adds: Patients aged 18 to 65 had newly diagnosed hyperthyroidism that had lasted under 2 months. First-round RT-PCR of the TCR CDR3 relied on the HTBI primer set. Most thyroid clonotypes that were expanded above 0.001 also turned up in blood.

This TCR derives from a woman aged 30 to 39 with Graves disease. Sequenced material: peripheral blood mononuclear cells (PBMCs), taken at new diagnosis, from a patient treated with antithyroid drugs. The chain uses TRBV3-1 and TRBJ2-1, with 9 bases aligning to TRBD2. CDR3: CASSPGELAGVYNEQFF. As DNA, the CDR3 is TGTGCCAGCAGCCCTGGGGAACTAGCGGGCGTTTACAATGAGCAGTTCTTC.